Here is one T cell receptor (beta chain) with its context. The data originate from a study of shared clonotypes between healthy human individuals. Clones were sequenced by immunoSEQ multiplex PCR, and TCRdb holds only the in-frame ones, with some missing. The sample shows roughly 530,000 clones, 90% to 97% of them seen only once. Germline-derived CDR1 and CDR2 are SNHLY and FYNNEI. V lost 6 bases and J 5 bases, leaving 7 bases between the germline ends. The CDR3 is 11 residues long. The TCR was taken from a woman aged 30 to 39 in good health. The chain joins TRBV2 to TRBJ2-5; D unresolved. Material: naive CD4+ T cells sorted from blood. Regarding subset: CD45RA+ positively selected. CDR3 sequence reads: CASRLMETQYF. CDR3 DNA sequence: TGTGCCAGCAGGCTTATGGAGACCCAGTACTTC. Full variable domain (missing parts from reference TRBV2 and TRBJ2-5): EPEVTQTPSHQVTQMGQEVILRCVPISNHLYFYWYRQILGQKVEFLVSFYNNEISEKSEIFDDQFSVERPDGSNFTLKIRSTKLEDSAMYFCASRLMETQYFGPGTRLLVL.